This T cell receptor beta chain came from a study of T cell responses to AZD1222 COVID-19 vaccine. Study-wide results and limits: The donor cohort was predominantly white British with a female majority, and clonal diversity may have been underestimated. Close to half of all spike-specific TCRs reportedly target regions of the variants that are unmutated. Baseline seropositives among AZD1222 recipients totaled only 5 to 7.

The CDR3 sequence is 14 residues long. Germline lookup yields CDR1 SGHRS and CDR2 YFSETQ. V lost 1 base and J lost 3, with 7 bases in between. In regard to this clone: Antigen: not known.

Repertoires were generated with immunoSEQ multiplex PCR, while TCRdb's copy carries only in-frame clones and drops some. In the table there are under 300,000 clones, over 90% of which are singletons. The sample here was peripheral blood, taken on day 0 of AZD1222 vaccination. The V gene is TRBV5-1, the J gene TRBJ1-4, with no clear D. This clonotype originated in an adult in good health. This chain's CDR3 is CASSLHGANEKLFF. The CDR3 bases are TGCGCCAGCAGCTTGCACGGGGCTAATGAAAAACTGTTTTTT.